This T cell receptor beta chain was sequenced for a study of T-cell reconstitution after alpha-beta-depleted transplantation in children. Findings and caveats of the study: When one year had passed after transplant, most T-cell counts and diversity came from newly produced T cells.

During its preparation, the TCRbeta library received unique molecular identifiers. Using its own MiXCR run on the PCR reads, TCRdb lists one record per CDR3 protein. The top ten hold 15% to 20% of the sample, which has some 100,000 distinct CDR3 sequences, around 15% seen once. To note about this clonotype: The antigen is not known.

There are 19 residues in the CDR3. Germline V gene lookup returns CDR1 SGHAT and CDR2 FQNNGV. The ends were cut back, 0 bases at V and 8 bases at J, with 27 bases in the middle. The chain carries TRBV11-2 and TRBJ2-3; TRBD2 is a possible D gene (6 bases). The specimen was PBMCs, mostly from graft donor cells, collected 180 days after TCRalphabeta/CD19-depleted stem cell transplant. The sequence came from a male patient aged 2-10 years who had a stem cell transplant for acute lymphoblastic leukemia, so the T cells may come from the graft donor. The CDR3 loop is CASSLDRFEQGPTGGTQYF. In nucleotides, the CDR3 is TGTGCCAGCAGCTTAGATCGATTTGAGCAGGGTCCGACCGGGGGTACGCAGTATTTT. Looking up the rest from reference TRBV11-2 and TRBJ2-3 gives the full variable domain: EAGVAQSPRYKIIEKRQSVAFWCNPISGHATLYWYQQILGQGPKLLIQFQNNGVVDDSQLPKDRFSAERLKGVDSTLKIQPAKLEDSAVYLCASSLDRFEQGPTGGTQYFGPGTRLTVL.